This entry lists 5 T cell receptor beta chains sequenced from one sample in a study of shared clonotypes between healthy human individuals (dated by TCRdb to the early 2020s). The method behind the library was the immunoSEQ multiplex PCR assay. TCRdb's version of the immuneACCESS table is confined to in-frame rearrangements and falls short of the full clone set. An unresolved V gene accounts for under half of the shortfall where checked; the remainder is of unknown origin. The table for this sample lists 2 million to 3 million clones; roughly 93% of them were counted only once. 0.35% to 0.45% of the sample is held by the ten biggest clonotypes. The sequenced sample was naive CD4+ T cells from PBMCs. The cell subset or site label corresponds to: CD45RA+ positively selected. All receptors derive from a man aged 18 to 30 in good health. Some clones in this sample may be carry-over from other donors' samples.

The chain couples TRBV6-6 to TRBJ1-5; the match to TRBD1 covers 9 bases. V gave up 6 bases and J gave up 6 bases; unmatched junction bases: 3. This CDR3 comprises 13 residues. CDR1 is MNHNY, CDR2 SVGAGI, per germline (reference sequence). The CDR3 region has the DNA TGTGCCAGCAGGGGGACAGGGTCTCAGCCCCAGCATTTT. Translated: CASRGTGSQPQHF.

The sample holds one count of this clone. V gene TRBV5-1 combines with J gene TRBJ1-2, with D maybe TRBD1 (5 bases). The V end was cut by 4 bases, the J end by 4 bases, with 14 bases between. The CDR3 consists of 14 residues. Germline V gene lookup returns CDR1 SGHRS and CDR2 YFSETQ. The CDR3 loop reads CASSPATAGYGYTF. The CDR3 DNA reads TGCGCCAGCAGCCCGGCGACAGCTGGCTATGGCTACACCTTC.

The chain carries TRBV7-9 and TRBJ2-2; D not certain. V was pared by 5 bases and J by 2 bases, with 9 bases between. Looked up from germline, CDR1 is SEHNR and CDR2 is FQNEAQ (reference sequence). The CDR3 totals 14 residues. The CDR3 sequence is CASSLRPNTGELFF. DNA of the CDR3: TGTGCCAGCAGCCTCCGCCCCAACACCGGGGAGCTGTTTTTT.

This rearrangement joins TRBV7-2 to TRBJ2-2; 7 bases agree with TRBD2. The germline CDR1 and CDR2 sequences are SGHTA and FQGNSA. With V trimmed by 5 bases and J by 6 bases, 12 bases remained unmatched. The CDR3 is 16 residues long. DNA of the CDR3: TGTGCCAGCAGCCAAACTAGCGCCTACGGGGCCGGGGAGCTGTTTTTT. It codes for CASSQTSAYGAGELFF.

The chain links TRBV7-2 to TRBJ2-5; D not resolved. The CDR3 extends over 14 amino acids. Germline V lookup: CDR1 SGHTA, CDR2 FQGNSA. V lost 2 bases and J lost 5, with 12 bases in between. The DNA for the CDR3 is TGTGCCAGCAGCTTAAGCGCCAGAACGGAGACCCAGTACTTC. Translation gives CASSLSARTETQYF.